The clone carrying this T cell receptor (beta chain) has a handful of counts. Trimming left V 2 bases short and J 0 bases short, with 17 bases between. The CDR3 totals 18 residues. The germline gives CDR1 SQVTM, CDR2 ANQGSEA. The source of the sample is a study of CD8+ T cells in alopecia areata. About the research overall: Tofacitinib administration to treated patients was oral, at 5 to 10 mg twice daily.

PBMCs were stained for CD3, CD4 and CD8, and CD4+ and CD8+ T cells were sorted. cDNA serving as the sequencing template came from extracted, reverse transcribed RNA. Sequenced by immunoSEQ multiplex PCR; TCRdb stores in-frame clones only, minus some. The table records over 110,000 clones, 40% to 55% of them present only once. The chain is built from TRBV29-1 and TRBJ2-6, with D maybe TRBD1 (6 bases). This specimen was CD4+ T cells sorted from blood, taken at week 0. The origin of this receptor is a human donor with alopecia areata. The CDR3 coding sequence is TGCAGCGTTGAATGGAGGCAGGGGCTTCTCTCTGGGGCCAACGTCCTGACTTTC. Protein sequence: CSVEWRQGLLSGANVLTF.